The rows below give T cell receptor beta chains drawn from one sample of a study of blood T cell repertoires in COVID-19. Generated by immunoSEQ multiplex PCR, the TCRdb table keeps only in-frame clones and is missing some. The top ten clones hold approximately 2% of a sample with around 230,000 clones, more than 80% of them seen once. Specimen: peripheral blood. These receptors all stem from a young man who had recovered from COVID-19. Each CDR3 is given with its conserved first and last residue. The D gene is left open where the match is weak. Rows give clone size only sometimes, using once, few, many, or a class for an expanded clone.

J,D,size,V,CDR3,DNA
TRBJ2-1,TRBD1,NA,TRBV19,CASTTDREAYNEQFF,TGTGCCAGTACCACGGACAGGGAAGCCTACAATGAGCAGTTCTTC
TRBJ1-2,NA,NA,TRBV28,CATDGGVGDGYTF,TGTGCCACCGATGGGGGCGTGGGTGACGGCTACACCTTC
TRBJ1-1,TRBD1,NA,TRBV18,CASSPKVTGGTEAFF,TGTGCCAGCTCACCAAAGGTGACAGGGGGCACTGAAGCTTTCTTT
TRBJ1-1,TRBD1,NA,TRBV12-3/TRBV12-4,CASSRGMNTEAFF,TGTGCCAGCAGCAGGGGGATGAACACTGAAGCTTTCTTT
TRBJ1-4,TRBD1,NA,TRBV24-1,CATSDVTGTGNEKLFF,TGTGCCACCAGTGATGTTACCGGGACAGGAAATGAAAAACTGTTTTTT
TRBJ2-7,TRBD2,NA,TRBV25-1,CASSALAGGTYEQYF,TGTGCCAGCAGTGCTCTAGCGGGGGGTACCTACGAGCAGTACTTC
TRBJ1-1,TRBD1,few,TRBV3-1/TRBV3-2,CASSQEPLGQLHTEAFF,TGTGCCAGCAGCCAAGAGCCACTGGGACAGCTCCACACTGAAGCTTTCTTT
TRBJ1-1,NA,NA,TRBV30,CAWRRDLGTEAFF,TGTGCCTGGCGCAGGGATTTAGGCACTGAAGCTTTCTTT
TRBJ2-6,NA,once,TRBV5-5,CASSFTLTGFSGANVLTF,TGTGCCAGCAGCTTTACCCTTACAGGATTCTCTGGGGCCAACGTCCTGACTTTC
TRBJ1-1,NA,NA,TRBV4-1,CASCPQGGRTEAFF,TGCGCCAGTTGCCCCCAGGGAGGGCGTACTGAAGCTTTCTTT
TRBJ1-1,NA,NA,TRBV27,CASSLIDSQNTEAFF,TGTGCCAGCAGTTTGATCGACAGTCAGAACACTGAAGCTTTCTTT
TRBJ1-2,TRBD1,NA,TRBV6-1,CASSEGGTAPMVLF,TGTGCCAGCAGTGAAGGGGGGACAGCCCCGATGGTTCTCTTC
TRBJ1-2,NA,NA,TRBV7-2,CASSPLAGSNYGYTF,TGTGCCAGCAGCCCCCTCGCAGGGTCTAACTATGGCTACACCTTC
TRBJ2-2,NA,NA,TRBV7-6,CASSLSELNTGELFF,TGTGCCAGCAGCTTAAGTGAGCTAAACACCGGGGAGCTGTTTTTT
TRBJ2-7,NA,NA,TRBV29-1,CSVEVVYEQYF,TGCAGCGTTGAAGTAGTTTACGAGCAGTACTTC
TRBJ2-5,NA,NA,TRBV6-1,CASSENSLVPGTQYF,TGTGCCAGCAGTGAAAACTCCCTTGTCCCGGGGACCCAGTACTTC
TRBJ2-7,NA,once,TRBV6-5,CASSTQGYEQYF,TGTGCCAGCAGTACCCAGGGTTACGAGCAGTACTTC